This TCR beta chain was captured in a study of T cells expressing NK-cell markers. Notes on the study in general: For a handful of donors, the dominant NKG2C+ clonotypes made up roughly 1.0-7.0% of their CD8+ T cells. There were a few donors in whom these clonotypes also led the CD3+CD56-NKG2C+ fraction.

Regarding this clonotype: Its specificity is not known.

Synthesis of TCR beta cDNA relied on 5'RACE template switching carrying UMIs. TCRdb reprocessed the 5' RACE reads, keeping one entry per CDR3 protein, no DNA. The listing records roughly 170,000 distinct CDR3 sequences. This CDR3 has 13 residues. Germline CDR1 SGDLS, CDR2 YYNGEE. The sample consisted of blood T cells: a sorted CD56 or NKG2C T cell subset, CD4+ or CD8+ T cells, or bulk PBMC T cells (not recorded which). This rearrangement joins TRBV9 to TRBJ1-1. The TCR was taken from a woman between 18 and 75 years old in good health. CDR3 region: CASSVDSWGEAFF.